The clone carrying this TCR beta chain was observed a few times. Antigen: not known. Sequencing relied on a cDNA template that was reverse transcribed from extracted RNA. Clones were read by immunoSEQ multiplex PCR, and TCRdb kept only the in-frame ones, dropping some. The sample has 150,000 to 200,000 clones; less than 70% are singletons. The sample belongs to a study of CD8+ T cells in alopecia areata. Study-level background: Treated patients swallowed 5 to 10 mg of oral tofacitinib twice daily.

General study findings and limits: Researchers reported that TCR sharing among patients proved less clear than in mice, possibly HLA-linked.

Treatment denoted: oral pan-JAK inhibitor, 5-10 mg twice daily. The V gene's germline CDR1 is MDHEN and CDR2 SYDVKM. The CDR3 loop spans 16 amino acids. The V gene end was trimmed by 5 bases and the J gene end by 2 bases; junction bases not matched to a gene: 7. The source was CD4+ T cells sorted from blood, collected at week 24, from a patient treated with tofacitinib. The receptor comes from a human donor with alopecia areata. V gene TRBV28 combines with J gene TRBJ2-3, with 10 nucleotides matching TRBD2. This CDR3 reads CASSPSGLADTDTQYF. Written as DNA, the CDR3 is TGTGCCAGCAGTCCCAGCGGACTAGCGGACACAGATACGCAGTATTTT.